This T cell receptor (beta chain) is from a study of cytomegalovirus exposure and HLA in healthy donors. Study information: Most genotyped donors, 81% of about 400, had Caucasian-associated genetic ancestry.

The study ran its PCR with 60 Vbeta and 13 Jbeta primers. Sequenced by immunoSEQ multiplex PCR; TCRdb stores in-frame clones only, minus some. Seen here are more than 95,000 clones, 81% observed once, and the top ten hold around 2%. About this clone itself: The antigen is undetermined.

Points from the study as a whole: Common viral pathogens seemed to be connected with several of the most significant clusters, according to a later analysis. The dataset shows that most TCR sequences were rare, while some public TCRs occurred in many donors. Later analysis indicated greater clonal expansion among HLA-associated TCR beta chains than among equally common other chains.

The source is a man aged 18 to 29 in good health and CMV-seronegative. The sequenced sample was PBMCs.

The CDR3 loop is CASSQDLAAGSPGTDTQYF. The CDR3 nucleotides are TGTGCCAGCAGCCAAGATCTAGCGGCGGGGAGCCCAGGCACAGATACGCAGTATTTT. V gene TRBV4-2 combines with J gene TRBJ2-3; 7 positions match TRBD2. CDR1 and CDR2 (germline): LGHNA, YNFKEQ. This CDR3 has 19 residues. V trimming: 0 bases; J trimming: 1 base; junction bases outside the gene matches: 13.